One sample yielded the 23 T cell receptor beta chains listed below, sequenced in a study of T cell changes during pregnancy in multiple sclerosis. Generated by immunoSEQ multiplex PCR, the TCRdb table keeps only in-frame clones and is missing some. The sample carries about 100,000 clones, 92% recorded once. The source was peripheral blood, collected after pregnancy. These receptors came from a female donor with multiple sclerosis, enrolled in a pregnancy study.

This clone was seen more than once but under ten times. This sequence joins TRBV27 and TRBJ1-6, with a tentative D call TRBD1 (5 bases). CDR3 length: 14 residues. V was shortened by 6 bases and J by 9 bases, with 15 bases between the two germline ends. CDR1 is MNHEY and CDR2 is SMNVEV in the germline V gene (reference sequence). As DNA, the CDR3 is TGTGCCAGCAGGACGACAGTGCTGATTTCACCCCTCCACTTT. This gives the protein CASRTTVLISPLHF.

The count of this clone is one. The chain joins TRBV5-1 to TRBJ2-7; no clear D gene. CDR3 size: 12 residues. V lost 0 bases and J lost 6, with 7 bases in between. CDR1 is SGHRS and CDR2 is YFSETQ in the germline V gene. CDR3 nucleotide sequence: TGCGCCAGCAGCTTGGATCCCTCCGAGCAGTACTTC. Translated: CASSLDPSEQYF.

This clone has only a few counts. The chain has TRBV9 and TRBJ2-7; 7 bases align to TRBD1. CDR3 size: 15 residues. Germline lookup yields CDR1 SGDLS and CDR2 YYNGEE. The ends lost 4 bases at V and 3 bases at J; junction bases unmatched: 10. The CDR3 sequence is CASSPHPDRLYEQYF. For the CDR3, the DNA is TGTGCCAGCAGCCCTCACCCGGACAGGCTCTACGAGCAGTACTTC.

In its sample, this clone was seen once. The V call is TRBV5-4, the J call TRBJ2-7, with TRBD2 matching 8 bases. The CDR3 is 14 amino acids. Unmatched junction bases numbered 3, after V lost 4 bases and J lost 0 bases. Germline CDR1 is SGHNT and CDR2 is YYREEE (reference sequence). The CDR3: CASSPGLGSYEQYF. The DNA of the CDR3 is TGTGCCAGCAGCCCGGGACTAGGCTCCTACGAGCAGTACTTC.

The V gene is TRBV13, the J gene TRBJ2-7, with D possibly being TRBD1 (6 bases). Germline values: CDR1 PRHDT, CDR2 FYEKMQ (reference sequence). V was trimmed by 5 bases and J by 2 bases, leaving 28 bases between them. The CDR3 covers 19 residues. The CDR3 DNA is TGTGCCAGCAGCGTCCACAGGGTAGGAGATAAATTTCGAGCCTACGAGCAGTACTTC. Its translation is CASSVHRVGDKFRAYEQYF.

The chain combines TRBV19 with TRBJ1-1; D gene ambiguous. V was shortened by 3 bases and J by 3 bases, with 11 bases between the two germline ends. The V gene's germline CDR1 is LNHDA and CDR2 SQIVND (reference sequence). The CDR3 totals 14 residues. CDR3 bases: TGTGCCAGTAGTATCAGACCGACTTACACTGAAGCTTTCTTT. Translation: CASSIRPTYTEAFF.

The V gene is TRBV4-1, the J gene TRBJ1-2; D gene unclear. This CDR3 has 13 amino acids. V was shortened by 3 bases and J by 8 bases, with 13 bases between the two germline ends. Per germline, CDR1 MGHRA and CDR2 YSYEKL. CDR3 loop: CASSQGVVGGYTF. The CDR3 nucleotides read TGCGCCAGCAGCCAGGGAGTGGTGGGCGGCTACACCTTC.

The rearrangement uses TRBV4-1 and TRBJ2-7; TRBD2 might be the D (6 bases). Germline assignment: CDR1 MGHRA and CDR2 YSYEKL. V lost 0 bases and J lost 3, with 12 bases in between. This CDR3 is 15 amino acids long. The CDR3 sequence: CASSQDPTGVYEQYF. The DNA for the CDR3 is TGCGCCAGCAGCCAAGACCCGACGGGAGTCTACGAGCAGTACTTC.

This chain uses TRBV19 with TRBJ1-2, with 8 nucleotides matching TRBD1. The CDR3 is 16 amino acids. The V and J ends lost 5 bases and 4 bases, in that order; junction bases with no gene match: 12. Germline V CDR1 and CDR2: LNHDA, SQIVND (reference sequence). The CDR3 coding sequence is TGTGCCAGTAGTGAGACCCCACAGGGGGTTCGCTATGGCTACACCTTC. It yields the protein CASSETPQGVRYGYTF.

The J gene is TRBJ2-2, the V gene TRBV10-3; D is uncertain. Germline values: CDR1 ENHRY, CDR2 SYGVKD. The V end lost 2 bases, the J end lost 4 bases, and 5 bases lay between the germline ends. The CDR3 is made up of 13 amino acids. CDR3 in amino acids: CAISEASTGELFF. CDR3 coding DNA: TGTGCCATCAGTGAGGCGTCCACCGGGGAGCTGTTTTTT.

The rearrangement links TRBV28 to TRBJ2-7; 7 bases fit TRBD2. The CDR3 contains 18 residues. V lost 2 bases, J lost 2 bases, and 15 bases stayed unmatched. Germline assignment: CDR1 MDHEN and CDR2 SYDVKM. The DNA for the CDR3 is TGTGCCAGCAGTTTAGCCCCAAAGACTAGCTTTTCGACCTACGAGCAGTACTTC. Protein product: CASSLAPKTSFSTYEQYF.

This clone was counted between two and nine times. This same CDR3 is encoded by further DNA sequences in the sample. The CDR3 is CASSLVGRATGELFF. CDR3 in DNA: TGTGCCAGCAGCTTAGTCGGGAGAGCCACCGGGGAGCTGTTTTTT. The V and J genes are TRBV11-2 and TRBJ2-2, with a possible D match to TRBD2 (6 bases). This CDR3 comprises 15 residues. Germline CDR1 reads SGHAT; CDR2 reads FQNNGV. Trimming cost V 1 base and J 4 bases, with 10 bases left between them.

The chain recombines TRBV19 with TRBJ1-1, with a weak D call TRBD1 (6 bases). V lost 4 bases and J lost 0, with 12 bases in between. The CDR3 has 15 residues. Per germline, CDR1 LNHDA and CDR2 SQIVND (reference sequence). CDR3 coding DNA: TGTGCCAGTAGTACCCGGGACAACTTGAACACTGAAGCTTTCTTT. Its translation: CASSTRDNLNTEAFF.

The chain employs TRBV9 and TRBJ2-1, with D unresolved. This CDR3 spans 13 amino acids. V lost 0 bases to trimming and J lost 4 bases, with 5 bases between them. From germline, CDR1 is SGDLS and CDR2 YYNGEE. The CDR3 loop is CASSVEAYNEQFF. The CDR3 bases are TGTGCCAGCAGCGTAGAAGCATACAATGAGCAGTTCTTC.

V usage is TRBV7-3 and J usage is TRBJ2-3; 12 positions agree with TRBD2. Germline lookup yields CDR1 SGHTA and CDR2 FQGTGA. CDR3 size: 14 residues. Losses at the gene ends were 9 bases for V and 1 base for J; bases not matched to a gene: 2. The chain's CDR3 is CASRTSGGTDTQYF. The CDR3 nucleotides read TGTGCCAGTCGGACTAGCGGGGGCACAGATACGCAGTATTTT.

This clone was picked up one time. The chain couples TRBV29-1 to TRBJ1-1; D perhaps matches TRBD1 (5 bases). CDR1 is SQVTM and CDR2 is ANQGSEA in the germline V gene. The V end was cut by 5 bases, the J end by 3 bases, with 10 bases between. This CDR3 has 12 residues. The CDR3 DNA follows: TGCAGCGTTCTTGTAGGGGACACTGAAGCTTTCTTT. Amino acid sequence: CSVLVGDTEAFF.

The chain couples TRBV10-3 to TRBJ1-2; D is perhaps TRBD1 (6 bases). CDR1 ENHRY and CDR2 SYGVKD come from the germline V gene. This CDR3 is built from 13 residues. Trimming removed 6 bases from V and 8 bases from J, with 16 bases in between. CDR3 residues: CAIRRGQSEGYTF. CDR3 bases: TGTGCCATCAGGAGGGGACAATCGGAGGGCTACACCTTC.

J is TRBJ2-1 and V is TRBV27; 11 bases map to TRBD2. The CDR3 totals 16 residues. Germline CDR1 is MNHEY and CDR2 is SMNVEV (reference sequence). With 5 bases clipped from V and 9 bases from J, the junction kept 12 bases outside the gene matches. The CDR3 protein is CASSDPTSGRGFEQFF. The CDR3 region has the DNA TGTGCCAGCAGTGACCCCACTAGCGGGAGAGGGTTTGAGCAGTTCTTC.

The J gene is TRBJ2-3, the V gene TRBV7-6, with 8 bases matching TRBD1. Germline-derived CDR1 and CDR2 are SGHVS and FNYEAQ. CDR3 size: 14 residues. V was pared by 5 bases and J by 4 bases, with 5 bases of the junction left unmatched. CDR3 in amino acids: CASSPDRGSDTQYF. The CDR3 DNA is TGTGCCAGCAGCCCTGACAGGGGTTCAGATACGCAGTATTTT.

The chain uses TRBV6-1 and TRBJ2-7, with 8 bases matching TRBD1. The CDR3 is 15 amino acids. The J segment lost 5 bases and the V segment lost 6 bases, leaving 12 bases of the junction unmatched. Germline V gives CDR1 MNHNS, CDR2 SASEGT. This chain's CDR3 is CASSAPGTGEHEQYF. The CDR3 DNA is TGTGCCAGCAGCGCCCCCGGGACAGGCGAACACGAGCAGTACTTC.

This clone has just one count. The CDR3 protein is CASISGNSYEQYF. The CDR3 nucleotides are TGTGCCAGCATTAGCGGGAACTCCTACGAGCAGTACTTC. This rearrangement joins TRBV28 to TRBJ2-7; 8 bases are a match to TRBD2. Losses at the gene ends were 7 bases for V and 0 bases for J; bases not matched to a gene: 2. The germline CDR1 and CDR2 sequences are MDHEN and SYDVKM. The CDR3 is 13 residues long.

The V call is TRBV15, the J call TRBJ1-6; D may be TRBD1 (5 bases). V shed 1 base and J shed 7 bases, with 14 bases lying between them. The germline V gene encodes CDR1 LNHNV and CDR2 YYDKDF (reference sequence). The length of the CDR3 is 16 residues. The DNA of the CDR3 is TGTGCCACCAGCAGAGGGACCGTGACAGCAAATTCACCCCTCCACTTT. Translation: CATSRGTVTANSPLHF.

The chain uses TRBV9 and TRBJ2-1; 9 bases are shared with TRBD1. The J segment lost 3 bases and the V segment lost 3 bases, leaving 4 bases of the junction unmatched. The germline V gene has CDR1 SGDLS and CDR2 YYNGEE. The CDR3 sequence is 15 residues long. The chain's CDR3 is CASSDGTGFYNEQFF. The CDR3 coding sequence is TGTGCCAGCAGCGACGGGACAGGGTTCTACAATGAGCAGTTCTTC.